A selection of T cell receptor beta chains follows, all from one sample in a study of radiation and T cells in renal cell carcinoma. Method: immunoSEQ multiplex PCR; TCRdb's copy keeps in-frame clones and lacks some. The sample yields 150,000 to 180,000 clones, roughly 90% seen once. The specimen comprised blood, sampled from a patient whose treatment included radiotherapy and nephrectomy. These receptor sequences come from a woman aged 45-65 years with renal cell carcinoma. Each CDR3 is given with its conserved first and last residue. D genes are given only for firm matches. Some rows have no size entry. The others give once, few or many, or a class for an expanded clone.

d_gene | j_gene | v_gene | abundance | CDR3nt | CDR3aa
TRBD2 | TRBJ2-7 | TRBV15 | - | TGTGCCACCAGCAGATCGGGACTAGCGGGGGGGTATTCCGAGCAGTACTTC | CATSRSGLAGGYSEQYF
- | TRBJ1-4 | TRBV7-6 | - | TGTGCCAGCAGCCTCGGGACGCCGGGCGCGAATGAAAAACTGTTTTTT | CASSLGTPGANEKLFF
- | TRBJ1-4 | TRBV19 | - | TGTGCCAGTAGACTGACAGTTGCAACTAATGAAAAACTGTTTTTT | CASRLTVATNEKLFF
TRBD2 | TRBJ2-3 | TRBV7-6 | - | TGTGCCAGCAGCTTACTAGCGGGGGGCACAGATACGCAGTATTTT | CASSLLAGGTDTQYF
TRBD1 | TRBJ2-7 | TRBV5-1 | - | TGCGCCAGCAGCTCCCCCGGGACAGGGAGCCACGAGCAGTACTTC | CASSSPGTGSHEQYF
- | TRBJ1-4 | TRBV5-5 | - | TGTGCCAGCAGCTTGTTTGCAGGGCCGAATGAAAAACTGTTTTTT | CASSLFAGPNEKLFF
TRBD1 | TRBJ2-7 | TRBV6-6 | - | TGTGCCAGCAGTTACTCGACAGGGAGCGAGCAGTACTTC | CASSYSTGSEQYF
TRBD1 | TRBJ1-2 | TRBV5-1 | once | TGCGCCAGCAGCGAAGGGACAGTTATTAACTATGGCTACACCTTC | CASSEGTVINYGYTF
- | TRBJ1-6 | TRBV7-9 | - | TGTGCCAGCAGCTTAGTAACCGGCGGGGATTCACCCCTCCACTTT | CASSLVTGGDSPLHF
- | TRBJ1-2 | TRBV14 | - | TGTGCCAGCAGCCAGATTGTCGGGAGTGGCTACACCTTC | CASSQIVGSGYTF
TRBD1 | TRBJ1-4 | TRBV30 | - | TGTGCCTGGTCGCAACAGGGGGCGGGAGAAAAACTGTTTTTT | CAWSQQGAGEKLFF
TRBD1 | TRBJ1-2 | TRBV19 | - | TGTGCCAGTAGTCTAATATCGACAGGGGTAAATGGCTACACCTTC | CASSLISTGVNGYTF
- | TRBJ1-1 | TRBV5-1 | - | TGCGCCAGCAGCCCTTGGGCGGAGAACACTGAAGCTTTCTTT | CASSPWAENTEAFF
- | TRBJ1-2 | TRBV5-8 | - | TGTGCCAGCAGCTTGGTATCAGGGGTAGGGGCTAACTATGGCTACACCTTC | CASSLVSGVGANYGYTF
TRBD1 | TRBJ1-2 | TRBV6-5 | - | TGTGCCAGCAGTTACCAGGCAGGGGGCTCTGGCTACACCTTC | CASSYQAGGSGYTF
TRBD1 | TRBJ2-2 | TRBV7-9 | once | TGTGCCAGCAGCCTGGACAGGGGCGACGGCGGGGAGCTGTTTTTT | CASSLDRGDGGELFF
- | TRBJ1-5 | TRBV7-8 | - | TGTGCCAGCAGCTTATATCGGGGGGGAGGCAATCAGCCCCAGCATTTT | CASSLYRGGGNQPQHF
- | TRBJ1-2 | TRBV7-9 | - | TGTGCCAGCAGCTTCCTCGACTATGGCTACACCTTC | CASSFLDYGYTF
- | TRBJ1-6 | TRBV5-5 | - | TGTGCCAGCAGCCAAAGTGGGAGCTCCTATAATTCACCCCTCCACTTT | CASSQSGSSYNSPLHF
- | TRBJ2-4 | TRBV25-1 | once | TGTGCCAGTGGGGAGGCCAAAAACATTCAGTACTTC | CASGEAKNIQYF
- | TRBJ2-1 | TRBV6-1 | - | TGTGCCAGCAGACACGAGACATACAATGAGCAGTTCTTC | CASRHETYNEQFF
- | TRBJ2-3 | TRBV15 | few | TGTGCCACCAAGGACTACCGCTGGTCAGATACGCAGTATTTT | CATKDYRWSDTQYF
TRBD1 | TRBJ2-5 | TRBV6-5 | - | TGTGCCAGCAGTTACGACAGGGTACAAGAGACCCAGTACTTC | CASSYDRVQETQYF
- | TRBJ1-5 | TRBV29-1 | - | TGCAGCGTGACAGTACAGGGTATTAATCAGCCCCAGCATTTT | CSVTVQGINQPQHF
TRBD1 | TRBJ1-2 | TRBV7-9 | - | TGTGCCAGCAGCCCCGGGACAGGGGATGGTTTCTATGGCTACACCTTC | CASSPGTGDGFYGYTF
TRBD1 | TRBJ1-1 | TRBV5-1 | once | TGCGCCAGCAGCTTTCAGGGACAGGGGAGGCGAGAAGCTTTCTTT | CASSFQGQGRREAFF
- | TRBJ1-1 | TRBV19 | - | TGTGCCAGTACCCCGGGCAGCCTGAACACTGAAGCTTTCTTT | CASTPGSLNTEAFF
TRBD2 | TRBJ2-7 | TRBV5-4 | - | TGTGCCAGCAGCTCCCTGGCGGGGGGTTCCCATGAGCAGTACTTC | CASSSLAGGSHEQYF
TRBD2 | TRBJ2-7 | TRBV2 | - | TGTGCCAGCAGACCTAGCGGGGGGATTTACGAGCAGTACTTC | CASRPSGGIYEQYF
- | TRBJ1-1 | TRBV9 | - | TGTGCCAGCAGCCCCCAGGCCCAACACATGAACACTGAAGCTTTCTTT | CASSPQAQHMNTEAFF
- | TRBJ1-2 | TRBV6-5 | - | TGTGCCAGCAGTTACCGGATAGGGATGACGGGCTATGGCTACACCTTC | CASSYRIGMTGYGYTF
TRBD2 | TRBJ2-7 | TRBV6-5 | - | TGTGCCAGCAGTTACTTAGGGACTAGCGGGCGCGAGCAGTACTTC | CASSYLGTSGREQYF
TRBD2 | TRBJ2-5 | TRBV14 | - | TGTGCCAGCAGCCACCCCCTGGCTAGCGGTGGGACCCAGTACTTC | CASSHPLASGGTQYF
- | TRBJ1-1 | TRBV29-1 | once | TGCAGCGTTGCAACCGACCAGGGCGTCGCCCCTGAGGCTTTCTTT | CSVATDQGVAPEAFF
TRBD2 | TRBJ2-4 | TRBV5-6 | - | TGTGCCAGCAGCGGCACTAGCGGGGGCCGCCAAAACATTCAGTACTTC | CASSGTSGGRQNIQYF
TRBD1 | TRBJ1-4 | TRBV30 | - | TGTGCCTGGAGTGTACAGGGACAGGGAAATGAAAAACTGTTTTTT | CAWSVQGQGNEKLFF
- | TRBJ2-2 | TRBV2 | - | TGTGCCAGCGGCCGGTTTGGGCGAACACCGGGGGAGCTGTTTTTT | CASGRFGRTPGELFF
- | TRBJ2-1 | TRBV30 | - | TGTGCCTGGGCCTCGAGTCCTTCCTACAATGAGCAGTTCTTC | CAWASSPSYNEQFF
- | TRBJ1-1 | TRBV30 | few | TGTGCCTGGAACCTCGGGGGTACCACTGAAGCTTTCTTT | CAWNLGGTTEAFF
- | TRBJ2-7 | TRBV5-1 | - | TGCGCCAGCAGCTTGAGGGGACAAGGCTACGAGCAGTACTTC | CASSLRGQGYEQYF
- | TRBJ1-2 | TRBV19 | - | TGTGCCAGTAGCCCGACACGAGTTAACTATGGCTACACCTTC | CASSPTRVNYGYTF
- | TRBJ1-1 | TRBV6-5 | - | TGTGCCAGCAGCGAATCGGGGCCCGGGAACACTGAAGCTTTCTTT | CASSESGPGNTEAFF
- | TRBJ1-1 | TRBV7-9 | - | TGTGCCAGCAGCTTAGGGGCAGAACCTGCGAACACTGAAGCTTTCTTT | CASSLGAEPANTEAFF
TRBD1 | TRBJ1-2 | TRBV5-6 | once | TGTGCCAGCAGCTACCGACAGGGGCGGGCCTATGGCTACACCTTC | CASSYRQGRAYGYTF
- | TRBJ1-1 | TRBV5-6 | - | TGTGCCAGCAGCCGGGCGAGCACCCTGAACACTGAAGCTTTCTTT | CASSRASTLNTEAFF
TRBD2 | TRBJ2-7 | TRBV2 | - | TGTGCCAGCATCGGGGGGGGTCCCTACGAGCAGTACTTC | CASIGGGPYEQYF
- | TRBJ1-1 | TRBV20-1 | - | TGCAGTGCTAGGTTTACAGAAGCTTTCTTT | CSARFTEAFF
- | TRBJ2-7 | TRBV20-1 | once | TGCAGTGCTAGAGTATGGCCTGAGCAGTACTTC | CSARVWPEQYF
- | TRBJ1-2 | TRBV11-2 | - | TGTGCCAGCAGCCGAACAAGGTTTGATGACTATGGCTACACCTTC | CASSRTRFDDYGYTF
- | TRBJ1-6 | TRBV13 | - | TGTGCCAGCAGCTTATTGCCGGGACGCCTCCACTTT | CASSLLPGRLHF
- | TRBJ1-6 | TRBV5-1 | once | TGCGCCAGCAGCGAAGGTATGGGGGTTTCACCCCTCCACTTT | CASSEGMGVSPLHF
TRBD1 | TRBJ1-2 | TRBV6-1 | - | TGTGCCAGCAGTGGAGGGGGACAGGGCCGATTTAACTATGGCTACACCTTC | CASSGGGQGRFNYGYTF
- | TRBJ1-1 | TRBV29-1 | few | TGCAGCGTTGAAGTGCAGGGTATCCCTGAAGCTTTCTTT | CSVEVQGIPEAFF
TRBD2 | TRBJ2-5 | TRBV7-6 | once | TGTGCCAGCAGCTTAAGCCTAGCGGGGGGCCCGCAAGAGACCCAGTACTTC | CASSLSLAGGPQETQYF